Below are 26 T cell receptor beta chains sequenced from a single sample in a study of metastatic and nonmetastatic thyroid tumors. MiXCR reprocessed the PCR reads for TCRdb. The repertoire holds about 70,000 clones, with more than 15% as singletons. All patients were treatment-naive before thyroid surgery. Sequenced: blood. The receptor source for this set is a female donor with papillary thyroid cancer or a benign thyroid nodule (not recorded which). Some clones in this sample may be carry-over from other donors' samples.

This clone qualifies as medium-sized. This rearrangement joins TRBV19 to TRBJ2-7; 8 bases match TRBD2. Trimming removed 10 bases from V and 2 bases from J; junction bases left unmatched: 7. The V gene's germline CDR1 is LNHDA and CDR2 SQIVND (reference sequence). The CDR3 spans 13 residues. CDR3 in amino acids: CATSSGGPYEQYF. CDR3 coding DNA: TGTGCCACCTCCTCGGGGGGGCCCTACGAGCAGTACTTC.

This clone has ten or more counts. The chain has TRBV6-1 and TRBJ2-2; D possibly matches TRBD1 or TRBD2 (5 bases each). Germline values: CDR1 MNHNS, CDR2 SASEGT. V lost 7 bases and J lost 5, with 14 bases in between. The CDR3 length is 14 residues. The CDR3 sequence is CASKGTGGTGELFF. CDR3 DNA sequence: TGTGCCAGCAAAGGGACCGGAGGAACCGGGGAGCTGTTTTTT.

There are many counts of this clone. Other DNA sequences in this sample translate to the same CDR3. V gene TRBV24-1 combines with J gene TRBJ2-7; a possible D gene is TRBD2 (6 bases). Trimming cost V 4 bases and J 1 base, with 10 bases left between them. Germline assignment: CDR1 KGHDR and CDR2 SFDVKD. CDR3 length: 14 amino acids. The CDR3 DNA follows: TGTGCCACCAGTGAGAGTGGGAGGTCCTACGAGCAGTACTTC. Translation gives CATSESGRSYEQYF.

This clone was counted at least ten times. The chain has TRBV18 and TRBJ1-1, with D uncertain. Germline V gives CDR1 KGHSH, CDR2 LQKENI. Trimming took off 0 bases at V and 10 bases at J, with 21 bases between the two ends. The CDR3 loop spans 16 amino acids. The CDR3 sequence: CASSPPRVNDVGRAFF. The CDR3 nucleotides read TGTGCCAGCTCACCACCAAGGGTAAATGATGTGGGGAGAGCTTTCTTT. Full variable domain (outside the CDR3, taken from reference TRBV18 and TRBJ1-1): NAGVMQNPRHLVRRRGQEARLRCSPMKGHSHVYWYRQLPEEGLKFMVYLQKENIIDESGMPKERFSAEFPKEGPSILRIQQVVRGDSAAYFCASSPPRVNDVGRAFFGQGTRLTVV.

This clone was seen ten or more times. The chain combines TRBV9 with TRBJ2-6, with 7 bases fitting TRBD2. The CDR3 has 19 amino acids. Per germline, CDR1 SGDLS and CDR2 YYNGEE. The V segment lost 2 bases and the J segment 0 bases; nucleotides outside the gene matches: 11. CDR3 DNA sequence: TGTGCCAGCAGCGTTGAGAGTCTAGCGGTTAGCTCTGGGGCCAACGTCCTGACTTTC. It is translated as CASSVESLAVSSGANVLTF.

The sample holds many counts of this clone. V gene TRBV18 combines with J gene TRBJ2-6; 14 nucleotides match TRBD2. CDR1 is KGHSH and CDR2 is LQKENI in the germline V gene. The CDR3 runs 19 residues. J was trimmed by 0 bases and V by 0 bases; bases with no gene match: 1. The CDR3 loop is CASSPPGTSGSSGANVLTF. Here the CDR3 DNA reads TGTGCCAGCTCACCACCGGGGACTAGCGGGAGCTCTGGGGCCAACGTCCTGACTTTC.

V is TRBV5-4 and J is TRBJ1-2; TRBD1 is a possible D gene (5 bases). There are 14 residues in the CDR3. The ends were cut back, 3 bases at V and 3 bases at J, with 12 bases in the middle. Germline CDR1 reads SGHNT; CDR2 reads YYREEE (reference sequence). The CDR3 DNA reads TGTGCCAGCAGCTCGGAACTAGGGGACTATGGCTACACCTTC. This codes for CASSSELGDYGYTF. Filled out from reference TRBV5-4 and TRBJ1-2, the complete variable domain reads ETGVTQSPTHLIKTRGQQVTLRCSSQSGHNTVSWYQQALGQGPQFIFQYYREEENGRGNFPPRFSGLQFPNYSSELNVNALELDDSALYLCASSSELGDYGYTFGSGTRLTVV.

This clone was detected ten times or more. The chain employs TRBV20-1 and TRBJ2-3; 13 bases are shared with TRBD2. J gave up 5 bases and V 6 bases, and 17 bases lay outside the gene matches. Germline V gene sequence: CDR1 DFQATT, CDR2 SNEGSKA (reference sequence). The CDR3 covers 18 residues. In DNA form, the CDR3 reads TGCAGTGCCAGCCCGGGACTAGCGGGGATGGGGGGTGGAGATACGCAGTATTTT. Amino acids: CSASPGLAGMGGGDTQYF.

By share, this clone counts as medium-sized. This chain connects TRBV30 to TRBJ1-4; D gene unclear. With 3 bases removed from V and 7 bases from J, the gap between germline ends came to 12 bases. This CDR3 region has 13 residues. Germline values: CDR1 GTSNPN, CDR2 SVGIG (reference sequence). The CDR3 DNA reads as TGTGCCTGGAGCTGGACCGGTAGTGAAAAACTGTTTTTT. It encodes CAWSWTGSEKLFF.

This clone appeared a single time. The rearrangement links TRBV4-2 to TRBJ2-7, with a weak D call TRBD2 (6 bases). The germline V and J ends were trimmed by 2 bases and 7 bases, with 12 bases remaining between them. This CDR3 contains 13 residues. CDR1 and CDR2 (germline): LGHNA, YNFKEQ. The CDR3 nucleotides are TGTGCCAGCAGCCAACGGGACTCGCCAGAGCAGTACTTC. It yields the protein CASSQRDSPEQYF.

This clone was seen repeatedly, ten times or more. The chain is built from TRBV20-1 and TRBJ2-2; D tentatively reads TRBD1 or TRBD2 (6 bases each). The V gene lost 0 bases and the J gene lost 7 bases, with 15 bases spanning the gap. Germline CDR1 reads DFQATT; CDR2 reads SNEGSKA (reference sequence). This CDR3 contains 15 residues. The CDR3 loop is CSARDGGGIGGELFF. For the CDR3, the DNA is TGCAGTGCTAGAGACGGGGGCGGAATAGGCGGGGAGCTGTTTTTT.

This clone was detected a few times. The same CDR3 arises from other DNA sequences in this sample as well. V usage is TRBV6-1 and J usage is TRBJ1-1; D is perhaps TRBD1 (5 bases). Trimming left V 7 bases short and J 11 bases short, with 23 bases between. The CDR3 is 14 amino acids. Germline V gene lookup returns CDR1 MNHNS and CDR2 SASEGT. The CDR3 protein is CASTEAGYIGEAFF. In DNA, the CDR3 is TGTGCCAGCACCGAGGCTGGGTATATAGGGGAGGCTTTCTTT.

V and J are TRBV7-9 and TRBJ1-2, with D possibly TRBD1 on 5 matching bases. The CDR3 runs to 14 residues. Trimming stripped 3 bases from V and 1 base from J, with 9 bases between. The germline gives CDR1 SEHNR, CDR2 FQNEAQ (reference sequence). The CDR3: CASSFGRVNYGYTF. DNA of the CDR3: TGTGCCAGCAGCTTTGGCAGGGTTAACTATGGCTACACCTTC.

Many counts were recorded for this clone. This chain links TRBV28 with TRBJ1-5, with D unresolved. Germline-derived CDR1 and CDR2 are MDHEN and SYDVKM. The CDR3 runs 13 residues. V dropped 6 bases and J dropped 0 bases, with 6 bases sitting between them. The CDR3 loop reads CASSSDSNQPQHF. The CDR3 DNA follows: TGTGCCAGCAGCTCTGATAGCAATCAGCCCCAGCATTTT.

The table lists this clone with a few counts. The chain is built from TRBV19 and TRBJ1-2, with 9 bases fitting TRBD1. CDR3 length: 15 amino acids. V was clipped by 4 bases and J by 8 bases; unmatched bases: 11. Germline V gene sequence: CDR1 LNHDA, CDR2 SQIVND (reference sequence). Written as DNA, the CDR3 is TGTGCCAGTAGTACTCCCGGGACAGGGAGGAAGGGCTACACCTTC. Its translation: CASSTPGTGRKGYTF.

This clone was seen only a few times. The chain combines TRBV11-3 with TRBJ2-1; TRBD2 matches 13 bases. Germline CDR1 is SGHNT and CDR2 is YENEEA. V lost 4 bases to trimming and J lost 5 bases; unmatched junction nucleotides: 5. The length of the CDR3 is 16 residues. The CDR3 sequence is CASSSGTSGTDNEQFF. The CDR3 DNA follows: TGTGCCAGCAGCTCCGGGACTAGCGGGACCGACAATGAGCAGTTCTTC.

This clone has a count of ten or more. The V call is TRBV6-1, the J call TRBJ1-5, with D tentatively TRBD1 (6 bases). The germline gives CDR1 MNHNS, CDR2 SASEGT. CDR3 size: 16 residues. V lost 6 bases and J 0 bases, leaving 15 bases between the germline ends. For the CDR3, the DNA is TGTGCCAGCAGAGCGGGGGGGGGCGATAGCAATCAGCCCCAGCATTTT. Encoded protein: CASRAGGGDSNQPQHF.

This chain uses TRBV28 with TRBJ1-5; 8 bases are a match to TRBD1. The CDR3 extends over 14 amino acids. V gave up 6 bases and J gave up 7 bases; unmatched junction bases: 8. Per the germline V gene, CDR1 is MDHEN and CDR2 is SYDVKM. CDR3 sequence: CASRDRGKKQPQHF. Written as DNA, the CDR3 is TGTGCCAGCAGAGACAGGGGCAAAAAACAGCCCCAGCATTTT.

This clone appeared many times. V usage is TRBV9 and J usage is TRBJ2-1; 9 nucleotides match TRBD2. CDR1 and CDR2 from the germline V gene are SGDLS and YYNGEE. The CDR3 totals 16 residues. V gave up 1 base and J gave up 8 bases; unmatched junction bases: 10. CDR3 sequence: CASSVMSGRNGDEQFF. The CDR3, as DNA: TGTGCCAGCAGCGTAATGAGCGGGAGGAATGGAGATGAGCAGTTCTTC.

This clone was found many times. The CDR3 spells CASSLTGSALDEQFF. The CDR3 bases are TGTGCCAGCAGCTTGACGGGATCGGCTCTGGATGAGCAGTTCTTC. The genes are TRBV5-6 and TRBJ2-1, with a weak D call TRBD2 (5 bases). CDR1 is SGHDT and CDR2 is YYEEEE in the germline V gene. This CDR3 comprises 15 residues. Between the trimmed V and J ends, which lost 1 base and 8 bases, there was a span of 16 bases.

This clone was observed many times. The CDR3: CSVASQGGDTQYF. CDR3 sequence (DNA): TGCAGCGTTGCCTCACAGGGGGGCGATACGCAGTATTTT. The chain carries TRBV29-1 and TRBJ2-3, with 8 bases aligning to TRBD1. CDR3 length: 13 residues. The germline V gene encodes CDR1 SQVTM and CDR2 ANQGSEA. Unmatched junction bases numbered 6, after V lost 4 bases and J lost 6 bases.

This sequence joins TRBV30 and TRBJ2-7, with 9 bases that match TRBD1. CDR1 and CDR2 from the germline V gene are GTSNPN and SVGIG (reference sequence). The V gene end was trimmed by 5 bases and the J gene end by 9 bases; junction bases not matched to a gene: 14. CDR3 length equals 14 residues. The CDR3 spells CAWLEDRGLEGQYF. As DNA, the CDR3 is TGTGCCTGGTTAGAGGACAGGGGTTTGGAAGGGCAGTACTTC.

The chain is built from TRBV12-3 or TRBV12-4 and TRBJ1-1; D is undetermined. The CDR3 sequence is 13 residues long. Trimming removed 2 bases at V and 1 base at J, with 5 bases between. As DNA, the CDR3 is TGTGCCAGCAGTTTAACCGGGAACACTGAAGCTTTCTTT. The encoded protein is CASSLTGNTEAFF.

This clone was counted a single time. V usage is TRBV5-1 and J usage is TRBJ2-2; 13 nucleotides match TRBD2. With 4 bases clipped from V and 6 bases from J, the junction kept 9 bases outside the gene matches. CDR1 and CDR2 (germline): SGHRS, YFSETQ. This CDR3 comprises 17 residues. This CDR3 is CASSGEPGLAGPGELFF. The CDR3 coding sequence is TGCGCCAGCAGCGGGGAACCGGGACTAGCGGGGCCCGGGGAGCTGTTTTTT.

This clone was counted ten times or more. The rearrangement links TRBV30 to TRBJ2-7; 7 bases fit TRBD2. Germline V gives CDR1 GTSNPN, CDR2 SVGIG (reference sequence). The ends lost 4 bases at V and 2 bases at J; junction bases unmatched: 11. This CDR3 has 15 residues. DNA of the CDR3: TGTGCCTGGAAAAGAGGGGCGGGAGCCGCCTACGAGCAGTACTTC. Its translation is CAWKRGAGAAYEQYF.

This clone was recorded at least ten times. The rearrangement uses TRBV9 and TRBJ2-1, with 8 bases identical to TRBD1. From germline, CDR1 is SGDLS and CDR2 YYNGEE. V gave up 4 bases and J gave up 6 bases; unmatched junction bases: 3. The CDR3 extends over 13 amino acids. The DNA for the CDR3 is TGTGCCAGCAGCCTCACAGGGGGCAATGAGCAGTTCTTC. Protein product: CASSLTGGNEQFF.